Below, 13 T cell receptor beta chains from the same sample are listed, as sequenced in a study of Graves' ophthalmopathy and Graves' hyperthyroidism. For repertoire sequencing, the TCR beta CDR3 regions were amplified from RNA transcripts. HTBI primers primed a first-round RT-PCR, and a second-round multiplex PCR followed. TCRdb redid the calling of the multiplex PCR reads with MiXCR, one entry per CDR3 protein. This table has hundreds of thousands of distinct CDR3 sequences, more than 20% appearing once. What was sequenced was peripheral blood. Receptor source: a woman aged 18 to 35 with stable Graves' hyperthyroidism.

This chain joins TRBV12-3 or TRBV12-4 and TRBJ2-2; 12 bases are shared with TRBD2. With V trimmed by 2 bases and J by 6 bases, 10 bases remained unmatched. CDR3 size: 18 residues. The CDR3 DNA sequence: TGTGCCAGCAGTTTATATTTGCTAGCGGGGGGGCCCGCCGGGGAGCTGTTTTTT. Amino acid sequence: CASSLYLLAGGPAGELFF.

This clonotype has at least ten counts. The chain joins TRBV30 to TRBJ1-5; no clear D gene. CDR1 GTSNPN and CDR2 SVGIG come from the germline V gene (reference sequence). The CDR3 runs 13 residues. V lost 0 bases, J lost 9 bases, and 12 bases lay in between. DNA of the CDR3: TGTGCCTGGAGTGTAACGGGATTATGGCCCCAGCATTTT. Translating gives CAWSVTGLWPQHF.

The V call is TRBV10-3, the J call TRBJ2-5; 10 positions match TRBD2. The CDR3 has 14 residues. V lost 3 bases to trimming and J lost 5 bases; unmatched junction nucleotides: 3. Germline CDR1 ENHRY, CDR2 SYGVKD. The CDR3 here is CAISEVSGGETQYF. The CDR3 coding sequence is TGTGCCATCAGTGAAGTTAGCGGGGGGGAGACCCAGTACTTC.

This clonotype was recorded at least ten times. CDR3 nucleotides: TGTGCCAGCAGTTTCGGCCCGGGTTATCAGCCCCAGCATTTT. Protein: CASSFGPGYQPQHF. The chain couples TRBV12-3 or TRBV12-4 to TRBJ1-5; D gene uncertain. The ends were cut back, 3 bases at V and 5 bases at J, with 11 bases in the middle. CDR3 size: 14 residues.

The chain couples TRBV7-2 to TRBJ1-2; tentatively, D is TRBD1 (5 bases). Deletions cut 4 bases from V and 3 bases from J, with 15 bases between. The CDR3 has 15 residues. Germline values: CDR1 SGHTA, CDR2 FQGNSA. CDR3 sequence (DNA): TGTGCCAGCAGCTCCCCGGGACGGAGAGACTATGGCTACACCTTC. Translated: CASSSPGRRDYGYTF.

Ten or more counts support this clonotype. CDR3 residues: CASARQGMNTEAFF. The CDR3 DNA follows: TGTGCCAGCGCCAGACAGGGGATGAACACTGAAGCTTTCTTT. This sequence joins TRBV6-2 or TRBV6-3 and TRBJ1-1, with 8 bases lining up with TRBD1. The CDR3 runs to 14 residues. The trim removed 8 bases at V and 0 bases at J, leaving 5 bases unmatched. The germline V gene has CDR1 MNHEY and CDR2 SVGEGT.

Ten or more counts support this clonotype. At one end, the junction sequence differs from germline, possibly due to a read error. CDR3 in amino acids: CASSFSSGTRSGANVLAF. In DNA, the CDR3 is TGTGCCAGCAGTTTCAGTAGCGGGACACGCTCTGGGGCCAACGTCCTGGCTTTC. This rearrangement joins TRBV12-3 or TRBV12-4 to TRBJ2-6; TRBD2 matches at 8 bases. CDR3 size: 18 residues.

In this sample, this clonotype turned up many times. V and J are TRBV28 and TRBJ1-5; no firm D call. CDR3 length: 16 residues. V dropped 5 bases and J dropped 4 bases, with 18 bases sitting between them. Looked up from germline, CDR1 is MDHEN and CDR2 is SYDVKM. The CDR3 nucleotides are TGTGCCAGCAGTCACCGATGGTCCTACCCAAATCAGCCCCAGCATTTT. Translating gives CASSHRWSYPNQPQHF. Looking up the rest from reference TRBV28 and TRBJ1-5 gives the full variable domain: DVKVTQSSRYLVKRTGEKVFLECVQDMDHENMFWYRQDPGLGLRLIYFSYDVKMKEKGDIPEGYSVSREKKERFSLILESASTNQTSMYLCASSHRWSYPNQPQHFGDGTRLSIL.

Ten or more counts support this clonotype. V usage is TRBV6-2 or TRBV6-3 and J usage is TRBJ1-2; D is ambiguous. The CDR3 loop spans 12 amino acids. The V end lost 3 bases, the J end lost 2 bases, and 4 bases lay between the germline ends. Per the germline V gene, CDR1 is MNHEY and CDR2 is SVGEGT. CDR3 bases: TGTGCCAGCAGTTATAGGAACTATGGCTACACCTTC. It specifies CASSYRNYGYTF.

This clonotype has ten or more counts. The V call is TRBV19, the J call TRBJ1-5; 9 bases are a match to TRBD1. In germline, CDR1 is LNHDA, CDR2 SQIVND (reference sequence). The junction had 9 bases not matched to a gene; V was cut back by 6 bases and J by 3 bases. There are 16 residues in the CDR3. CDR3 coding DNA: TGTGCCAGTAGCTATAGCGGGACAGGGTACAATCAGCCCCAGCATTTT. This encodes CASSYSGTGYNQPQHF. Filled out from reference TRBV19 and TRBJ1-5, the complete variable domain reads DGGITQSPKYLFRKEGQNVTLSCEQNLNHDAMYWYRQDPGQGLRLIYYSQIVNDFQKGDIAEGYSVSREKKESFPLTVTSAQKNPTAFYLCASSYSGTGYNQPQHFGDGTRLSIL.

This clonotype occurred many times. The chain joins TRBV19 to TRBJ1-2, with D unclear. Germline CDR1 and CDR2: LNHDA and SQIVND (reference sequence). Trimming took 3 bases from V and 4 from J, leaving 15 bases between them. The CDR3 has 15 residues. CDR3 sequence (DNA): TGTGCCAGTAGTATGGCGGATACCATCCCCTATGGCTACACCTTC. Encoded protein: CASSMADTIPYGYTF.

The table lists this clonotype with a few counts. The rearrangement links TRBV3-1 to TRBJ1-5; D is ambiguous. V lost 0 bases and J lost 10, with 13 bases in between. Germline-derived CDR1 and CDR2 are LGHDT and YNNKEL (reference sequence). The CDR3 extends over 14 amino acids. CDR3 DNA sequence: TGTGCCAGCAGCCAAGATGGTTTGGCAGCACCCCAGCATTTT. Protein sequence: CASSQDGLAAPQHF.

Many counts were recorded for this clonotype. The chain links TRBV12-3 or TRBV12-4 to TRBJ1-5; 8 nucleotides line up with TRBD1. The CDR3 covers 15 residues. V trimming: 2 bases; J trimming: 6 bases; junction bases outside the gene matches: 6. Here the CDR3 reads CASSLRTGWGQPQHF. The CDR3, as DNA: TGTGCCAGCAGTTTACGGACAGGGTGGGGTCAGCCCCAGCATTTT.